Listed here are 20 T cell receptor beta chains from one sample, sequenced in a study of CD8+CD57+ T cells in acquired aplastic anemia. Investigators profiled TCR beta VDJ and CDR3 from genomic DNA template. MiXCR was run by TCRdb on the reads, yielding one entry per CDR3 protein. The table shows over 150,000 distinct CDR3 sequences, with around 40% occurring only once. The source material was sorted CD4+, CD8+, or CD8+CD57+ T cells (not recorded which) from PBMCs. These receptors were obtained from a human donor in good health.

This clonotype was detected ten times or more. The rearrangement joins TRBV12-3 or TRBV12-4 to TRBJ2-7, with 7 positions matching TRBD1. This CDR3 contains 13 residues. V was pared by 6 bases and J by 3 bases, with 5 bases of the junction left unmatched. CDR3 in amino acids: CASRRTGVYEQYF. DNA of the CDR3: TGTGCCAGCAGGCGTACAGGGGTCTACGAGCAGTACTTC.

This clonotype was found many times. J is TRBJ2-3 and V is TRBV7-3; D remains ambiguous. Trimming removed 5 bases at V and 2 bases at J, with 5 bases between. This CDR3 is built from 12 residues. Germline V gene sequence: CDR1 SGHTA, CDR2 FQGTGA. The CDR3 reads CASSESTDTQYF. The CDR3 DNA reads as TGTGCCAGCAGCGAATCCACAGATACGCAGTATTTT.

This rearrangement joins TRBV7-3 to TRBJ1-1; D is uncertain. CDR1 is SGHTA, CDR2 FQGTGA, per germline. The CDR3 loop spans 14 amino acids. Trimming cost V 2 bases and J 0 bases, with 7 bases left between them. This CDR3 is CASSLDGMNTEAFF. The CDR3 bases are TGTGCCAGCAGCTTAGACGGTATGAACACTGAAGCTTTCTTT.

The table lists this clonotype with many counts. This chain joins TRBV5-1 and TRBJ1-1; D is uncertain. Germline V gives CDR1 SGHRS, CDR2 YFSETQ. Trimming took 0 bases from V and 3 from J, leaving 3 bases between them. CDR3 size: 12 residues. DNA for the CDR3: TGCGCCAGCAGCTTGGGACACACTGAAGCTTTCTTT. As protein: CASSLGHTEAFF.

V is TRBV5-5 and J is TRBJ1-4; D is uncertain. This CDR3 region has 9 residues. Germline-derived CDR1 and CDR2 are SGHKS and YYEKEE (reference sequence). CDR3 sequence reads: CATNEKLFF. CDR3 coding DNA: TGTGCAACTAATGAAAAACTGTTTTTT.

This clonotype was counted ten times or more. The genes are TRBV20-1 and TRBJ1-5; TRBD1 is a possible D gene (5 bases). Germline V gene sequence: CDR1 DFQATT, CDR2 SNEGSKA (reference sequence). V was pared by 1 base and J by 4 bases, with 8 bases between. This CDR3 contains 13 residues. Here the CDR3 reads CSARGGINQPQHF. The CDR3 bases are TGCAGTGCTAGAGGGGGGATAAATCAGCCCCAGCATTTT.

This chain joins TRBV5-1 and TRBJ2-6; D is unclear. Germline values: CDR1 SGHRS, CDR2 YFSETQ. V was trimmed by 4 bases and J by 0 bases, leaving 5 bases between them. The CDR3 length is 14 residues. CDR3: CASSHLSGANVLTF. As DNA, the CDR3 is TGCGCCAGCAGCCATCTCTCTGGGGCCAACGTCCTGACTTTC.

There are many counts of this clonotype. The chain links TRBV10-3 to TRBJ2-7, with TRBD2 matching 7 bases. This CDR3 has 16 residues. V lost 6 bases to trimming and J lost 4 bases; unmatched junction nucleotides: 15. Germline V gene sequence: CDR1 ENHRY, CDR2 SYGVKD. The DNA for the CDR3 is TGTGCCATCAGCGAACGGACTAGAGGGCCGACATACGAGCAGTACTTC. It is translated as CAISERTRGPTYEQYF.

This clonotype has a count of ten or more. The CDR3 protein is CASLKQSPYEQYF. The CDR3 nucleotides are TGTGCCAGCCTAAAACAGAGCCCTTACGAGCAGTACTTC. V usage is TRBV28 and J usage is TRBJ2-7; the D is unclear. Germline V CDR1 and CDR2: MDHEN, SYDVKM. Between the trimmed V and J ends, which lost 8 bases and 4 bases, there was a span of 15 bases. This CDR3 contains 13 residues.

This clonotype came up many times. This sequence joins TRBV11-2 and TRBJ2-1; D not resolved. The ends were cut back, 5 bases at V and 15 bases at J, with 20 bases in the middle. Germline-derived CDR1 and CDR2 are SGHAT and FQNNGV. The CDR3 has 13 amino acids. The CDR3, as DNA: TGTGCCAGCAGCCCATCCCTTAGGGCCGCCTCGTTCTTC. Translation gives CASSPSLRAASFF.

The rearrangement joins TRBV2 to TRBJ2-1, with a weak D call TRBD2 (6 bases). This CDR3 contains 15 residues. Trimming pared 8 bases from V and 4 bases from J, leaving 18 bases between. Germline CDR1 reads SNHLY; CDR2 reads FYNNEI. In nucleotides, the CDR3 is TGTGCCAGCGCGGAAAACGGGACTCCGTACAATGAGCAGTTCTTC. It translates to CASAENGTPYNEQFF.

This rearrangement joins TRBV19 to TRBJ2-5, with a weak D call TRBD2 (5 bases). Germline values: CDR1 LNHDA, CDR2 SQIVND (reference sequence). V was shortened by 3 bases and J by 10 bases, with 15 bases between the two germline ends. This CDR3 comprises 13 residues. The CDR3 region is CASSITEVEVQYF. The CDR3 nucleotides are TGTGCCAGTAGTATCACCGAGGTGGAGGTCCAGTACTTC.

V gene TRBV5-6 combines with J gene TRBJ1-1; no firm D call. The V end lost 2 bases, the J end lost 4 bases, and 15 bases lay between the germline ends. This CDR3 region has 15 residues. Germline CDR1 and CDR2: SGHDT and YYEEEE. CDR3 DNA: TGTGCCAGCAGCTTTTTAACGGGGTTGACCACTGAAGCTTTCTTT. Protein sequence: CASSFLTGLTTEAFF.

The rearrangement uses TRBV5-5 and TRBJ2-6; no reliable D call. The germline V gene has CDR1 SGHKS and CDR2 YYEKEE (reference sequence). This CDR3 spans 17 amino acids. Trimming stripped 0 bases from V and 0 bases from J, with 10 bases between. The CDR3 DNA reads as TGTGCCAGCAGCTTGGGAGCTCTAGGCTCTGGGGCCAACGTCCTGACTTTC. Translating it yields CASSLGALGSGANVLTF.

To note about this clonotype: The CDR3 carries no conserved terminal phenylalanine or tryptophan, so it likely arises from a read error. V gene TRBV7-2 combines with J gene TRBJ2-7; a weak D match, TRBD2 (6 bases). The CDR3 extends over 15 amino acids. Trimming removed 1 base from V and 4 bases from J, with 14 bases in between. Germline loops: CDR1 SGHTA, CDR2 FQGNSA. DNA for the CDR3: TGTGCCAGCAGCTTAGGGGGCGGGACCTTTTACGAGCAGTACTCC. This codes for CASSLGGGTFYEQYS.

This clonotype was seen repeatedly, ten times or more. The rearrangement joins TRBV20-1 to TRBJ2-5; D gene uncertain. CDR3 length: 11 residues. The germline V gene has CDR1 DFQATT and CDR2 SNEGSKA (reference sequence). The V gene lost 6 bases and the J gene lost 7 bases, with 12 bases spanning the gap. In nucleotides, the CDR3 is TGCAGTGCCTCGACCCTAGTGACCCAGTACTTC. Protein sequence: CSASTLVTQYF.

This clonotype has ten or more counts. The V and J genes are TRBV20-1 and TRBJ2-7; 9 positions match TRBD2. J was trimmed by 7 bases and V by 3 bases; bases with no gene match: 7. The CDR3 contains 13 residues. Looked up from germline, CDR1 is DFQATT and CDR2 is SNEGSKA (reference sequence). This CDR3 reads CSARGTSTGEQYF. CDR3 bases: TGCAGTGCTAGGGGGACTAGCACGGGTGAGCAGTACTTC.

V usage is TRBV7-8 and J usage is TRBJ2-2, with a tentative D call TRBD1 (5 bases). Germline-derived CDR1 and CDR2 are SGHVS and FQNEAQ. This CDR3 spans 16 amino acids. V lost 5 bases, J lost 0 bases, and 13 bases lay in between. CDR3 sequence reads: CASSVQGVTNTGELFF. CDR3 nucleotide sequence: TGTGCCAGCAGCGTACAAGGGGTCACGAACACCGGGGAGCTGTTTTTT.

The chain uses TRBV19 and TRBJ1-2; D perhaps matches TRBD1 (5 bases). Germline V gene data show CDR1 as LNHDA and CDR2 as SQIVND (reference sequence). V lost 8 bases and J 4 bases, leaving 17 bases between the germline ends. The CDR3 loop spans 14 amino acids. CDR3 sequence (DNA): TGTGCCAGTTATGGTCAGGGTAGGGTCTATGGCTACACCTTC. The encoded protein is CASYGQGRVYGYTF. Using reference TRBV19 and TRBJ1-2 for the parts outside the CDR3, the full variable domain is DGGITQSPKYLFRKEGQNVTLSCEQNLNHDAMYWYRQDPGQGLRLIYYSQIVNDFQKGDIAEGYSVSREKKESFPLTVTSAQKNPTAFYLCASYGQGRVYGYTFGSGTRLTVV.

This clonotype appeared many times. The chain joins TRBV20-1 to TRBJ1-1; D gene ambiguous. There are 15 residues in the CDR3. From germline, CDR1 is DFQATT and CDR2 SNEGSKA (reference sequence). Trimming cost V 3 bases and J 11 bases, with 25 bases left between them. Here the CDR3 reads CSASISLGPRGTAFF. The CDR3 region has the DNA TGCAGTGCTAGTATCAGTCTAGGACCCCGGGGAACCGCTTTCTTT.